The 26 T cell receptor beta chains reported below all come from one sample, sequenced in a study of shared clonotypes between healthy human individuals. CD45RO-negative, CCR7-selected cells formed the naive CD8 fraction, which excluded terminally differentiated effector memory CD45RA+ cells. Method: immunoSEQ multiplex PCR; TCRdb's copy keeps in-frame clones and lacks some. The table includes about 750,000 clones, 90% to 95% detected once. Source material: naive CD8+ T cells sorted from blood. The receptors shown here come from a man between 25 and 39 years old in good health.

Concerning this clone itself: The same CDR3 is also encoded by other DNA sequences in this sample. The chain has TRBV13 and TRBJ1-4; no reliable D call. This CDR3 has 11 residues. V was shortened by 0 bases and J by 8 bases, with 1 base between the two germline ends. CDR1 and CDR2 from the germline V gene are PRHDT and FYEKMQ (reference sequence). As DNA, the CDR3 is TGTGCCAGCAGCTTAGGAGAAAAACTGTTTTTT. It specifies CASSLGEKLFF.

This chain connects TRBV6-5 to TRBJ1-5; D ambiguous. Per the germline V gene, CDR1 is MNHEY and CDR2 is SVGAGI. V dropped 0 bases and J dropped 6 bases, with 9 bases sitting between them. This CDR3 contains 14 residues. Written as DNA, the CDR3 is TGTGCCAGCAGTTACTCGAAAGCAACTCAGCCCCAGCATTTT. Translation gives CASSYSKATQPQHF.

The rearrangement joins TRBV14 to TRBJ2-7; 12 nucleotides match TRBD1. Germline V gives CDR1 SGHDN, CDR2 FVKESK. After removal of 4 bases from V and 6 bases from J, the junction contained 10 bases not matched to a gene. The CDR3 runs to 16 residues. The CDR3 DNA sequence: TGTGCCAGCAGCCCATATGCCGGGACAGGGGGCTTCGAGCAGTACTTC. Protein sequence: CASSPYAGTGGFEQYF.

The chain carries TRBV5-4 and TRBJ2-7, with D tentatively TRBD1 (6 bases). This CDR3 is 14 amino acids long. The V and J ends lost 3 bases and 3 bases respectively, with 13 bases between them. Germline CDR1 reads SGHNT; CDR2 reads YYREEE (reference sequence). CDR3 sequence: CASSSGQSVYEQYF. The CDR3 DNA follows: TGTGCCAGCAGCTCCGGACAGTCGGTCTACGAGCAGTACTTC.

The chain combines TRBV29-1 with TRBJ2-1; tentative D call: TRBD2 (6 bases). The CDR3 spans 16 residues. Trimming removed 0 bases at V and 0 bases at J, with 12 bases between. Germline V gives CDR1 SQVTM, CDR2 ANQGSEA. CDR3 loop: CSVEDPFGSSYNEQFF. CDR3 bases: TGCAGCGTTGAAGACCCGTTCGGGAGCTCCTACAATGAGCAGTTCTTC.

The CDR3 DNA reads TGTGCCAGCAGTGCCCTCGGGGGAGAGGGTGAGACCCAGTACTTC. It specifies CASSALGGEGETQYF. The chain joins TRBV6-5 to TRBJ2-5, with D possibly being TRBD2 (6 bases). The CDR3 covers 15 residues. CDR1 MNHEY and CDR2 SVGAGI come from the germline V gene. The V end was cut by 5 bases, the J end by 5 bases, with 18 bases between.

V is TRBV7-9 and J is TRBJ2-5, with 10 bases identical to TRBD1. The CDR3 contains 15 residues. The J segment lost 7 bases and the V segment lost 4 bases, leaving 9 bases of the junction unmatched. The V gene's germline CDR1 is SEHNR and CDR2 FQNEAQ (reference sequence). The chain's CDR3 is CASSSSGTGAGTQYF. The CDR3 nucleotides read TGTGCCAGCAGCTCCTCCGGGACAGGGGCGGGGACCCAGTACTTC.

CDR3 protein: CASSSPGLNTEAFF. In DNA form, the CDR3 reads TGTGCCAGCAGTTCTCCGGGCCTGAACACTGAAGCTTTCTTT. V gene TRBV27 combines with J gene TRBJ1-1; no reliable D call. Deletions cut 4 bases from V and 0 bases from J, with 9 bases between. The CDR3 is 14 residues long. Germline V lookup: CDR1 MNHEY, CDR2 SMNVEV (reference sequence).

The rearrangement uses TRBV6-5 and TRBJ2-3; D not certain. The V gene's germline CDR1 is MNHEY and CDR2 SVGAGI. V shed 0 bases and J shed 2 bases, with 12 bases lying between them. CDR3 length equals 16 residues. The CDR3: CASSYSVNPSTDTQYF. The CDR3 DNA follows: TGTGCCAGCAGTTACTCGGTCAACCCATCCACAGATACGCAGTATTTT.

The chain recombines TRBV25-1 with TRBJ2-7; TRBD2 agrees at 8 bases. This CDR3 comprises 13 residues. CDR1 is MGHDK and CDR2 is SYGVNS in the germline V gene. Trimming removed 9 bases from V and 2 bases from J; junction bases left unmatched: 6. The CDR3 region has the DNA TGTGCCAGGAGAGCGGGAGAAACCTACGAGCAGTACTTC. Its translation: CARRAGETYEQYF.

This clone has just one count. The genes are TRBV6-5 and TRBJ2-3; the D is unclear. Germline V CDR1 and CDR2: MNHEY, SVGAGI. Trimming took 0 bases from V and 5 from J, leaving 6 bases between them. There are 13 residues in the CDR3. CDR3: CASSYSFGDTQYF. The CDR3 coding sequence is TGTGCCAGCAGTTACTCGTTCGGAGATACGCAGTATTTT.

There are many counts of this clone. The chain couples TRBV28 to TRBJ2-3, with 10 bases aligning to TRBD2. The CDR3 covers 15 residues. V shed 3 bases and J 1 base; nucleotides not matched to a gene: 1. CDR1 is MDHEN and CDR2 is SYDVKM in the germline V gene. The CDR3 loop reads CASSLLAGGTDTQYF. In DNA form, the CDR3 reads TGTGCCAGCAGTTTGCTAGCGGGAGGCACAGATACGCAGTATTTT.

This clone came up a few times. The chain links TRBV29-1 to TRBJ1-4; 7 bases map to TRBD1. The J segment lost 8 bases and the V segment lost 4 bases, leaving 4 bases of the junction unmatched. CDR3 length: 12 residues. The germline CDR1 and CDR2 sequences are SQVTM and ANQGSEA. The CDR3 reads CSVGSGGEKLFF. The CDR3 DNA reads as TGCAGCGTTGGTTCAGGGGGGGAAAAACTGTTTTTT.

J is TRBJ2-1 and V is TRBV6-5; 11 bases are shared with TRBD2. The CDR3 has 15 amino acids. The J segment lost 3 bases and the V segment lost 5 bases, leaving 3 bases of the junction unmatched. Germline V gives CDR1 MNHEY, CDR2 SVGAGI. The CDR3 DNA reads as TGTGCCAGCAGTACCGGGACTAGCGGCTACAATGAGCAGTTCTTC. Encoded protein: CASSTGTSGYNEQFF.

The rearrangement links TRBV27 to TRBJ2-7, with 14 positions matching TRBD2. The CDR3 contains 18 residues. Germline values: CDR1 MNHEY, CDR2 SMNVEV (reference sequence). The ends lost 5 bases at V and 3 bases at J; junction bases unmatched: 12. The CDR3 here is CASSPGTSGSPGGYEQYF. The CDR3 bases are TGTGCCAGCAGTCCTGGGACTAGCGGGAGTCCGGGCGGCTACGAGCAGTACTTC.

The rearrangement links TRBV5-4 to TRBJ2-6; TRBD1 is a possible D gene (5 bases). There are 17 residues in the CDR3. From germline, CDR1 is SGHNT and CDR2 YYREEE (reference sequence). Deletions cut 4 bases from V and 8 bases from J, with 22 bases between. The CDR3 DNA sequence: TGTGCCAGCAGCCCCATAAAGAGCAGGGTAGATACCAACGTCCTGACTTTC. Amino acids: CASSPIKSRVDTNVLTF.

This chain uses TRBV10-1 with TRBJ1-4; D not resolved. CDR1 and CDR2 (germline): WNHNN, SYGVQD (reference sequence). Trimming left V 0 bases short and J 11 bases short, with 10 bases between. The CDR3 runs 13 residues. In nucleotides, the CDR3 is TGCGCCAGCAGTGAGTCGACAAGCGGGAAACTGTTTTTT. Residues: CASSESTSGKLFF.

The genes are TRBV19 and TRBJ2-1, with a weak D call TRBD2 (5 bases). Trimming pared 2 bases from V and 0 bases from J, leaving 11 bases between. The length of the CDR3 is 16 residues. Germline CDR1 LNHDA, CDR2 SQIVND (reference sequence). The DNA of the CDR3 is TGTGCCAGTAGTATAAGCGGCTGGAGCTCCTACAATGAGCAGTTCTTC. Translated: CASSISGWSSYNEQFF.

This CDR3 reads CASREQGRGNQPQHF. The CDR3 DNA is TGTGCCAGCAGGGAACAGGGTAGAGGCAATCAGCCCCAGCATTTT. V usage is TRBV28 and J usage is TRBJ1-5; TRBD1 might be the D (6 bases). V lost 6 bases and J lost 2, with 14 bases in between. Germline-derived CDR1 and CDR2 are MDHEN and SYDVKM. The CDR3 covers 15 residues.

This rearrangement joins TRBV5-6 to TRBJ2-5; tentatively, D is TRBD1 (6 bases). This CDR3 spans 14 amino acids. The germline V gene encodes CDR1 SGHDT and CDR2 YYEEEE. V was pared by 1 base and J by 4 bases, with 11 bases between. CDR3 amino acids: CASSLITGRETQYF. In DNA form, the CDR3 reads TGTGCCAGCAGCTTGATTACAGGGCGAGAGACCCAGTACTTC.

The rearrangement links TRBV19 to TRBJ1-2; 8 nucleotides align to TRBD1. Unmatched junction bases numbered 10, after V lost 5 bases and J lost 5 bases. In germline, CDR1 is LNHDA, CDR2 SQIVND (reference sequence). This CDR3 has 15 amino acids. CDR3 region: CASSLGQGGVYGYTF. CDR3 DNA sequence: TGTGCCAGTAGTCTCGGACAGGGTGGTGTGTATGGCTACACCTTC.

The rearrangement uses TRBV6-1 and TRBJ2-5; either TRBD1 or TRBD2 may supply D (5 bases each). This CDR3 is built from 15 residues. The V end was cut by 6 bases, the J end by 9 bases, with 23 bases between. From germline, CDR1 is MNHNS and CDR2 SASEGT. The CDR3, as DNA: TGTGCCAGCAGACATACGGGGCTCAGATTCCGCCCCCAGTACTTC. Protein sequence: CASRHTGLRFRPQYF.

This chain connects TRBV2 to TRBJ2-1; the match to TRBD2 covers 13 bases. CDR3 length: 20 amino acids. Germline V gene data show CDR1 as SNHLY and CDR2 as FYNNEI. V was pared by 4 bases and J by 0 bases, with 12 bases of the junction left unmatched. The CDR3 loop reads CASSGFQLAGGSYSYNEQFF. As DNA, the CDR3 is TGTGCCAGCAGTGGGTTCCAACTAGCGGGAGGGTCCTACTCCTACAATGAGCAGTTCTTC. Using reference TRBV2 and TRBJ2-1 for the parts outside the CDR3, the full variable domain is EPEVTQTPSHQVTQMGQEVILRCVPISNHLYFYWYRQILGQKVEFLVSFYNNEISEKSEIFDDQFSVERPDGSNFTLKIRSTKLEDSAMYFCASSGFQLAGGSYSYNEQFFGPGTRLTVL.

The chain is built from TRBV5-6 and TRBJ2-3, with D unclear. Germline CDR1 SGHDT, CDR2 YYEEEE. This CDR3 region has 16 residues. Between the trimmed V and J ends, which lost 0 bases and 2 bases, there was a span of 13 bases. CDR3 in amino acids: CASSLAAARNTDTQYF. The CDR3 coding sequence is TGTGCCAGCAGCTTGGCGGCGGCCCGGAACACAGATACGCAGTATTTT.

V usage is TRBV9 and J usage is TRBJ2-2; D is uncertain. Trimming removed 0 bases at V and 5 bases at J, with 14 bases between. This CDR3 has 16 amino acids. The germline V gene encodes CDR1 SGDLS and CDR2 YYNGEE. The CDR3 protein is CASSVEVSFLTGELFF. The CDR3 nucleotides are TGTGCCAGCAGCGTAGAGGTTAGCTTTTTGACCGGGGAGCTGTTTTTT. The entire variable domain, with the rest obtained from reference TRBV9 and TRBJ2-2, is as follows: DSGVTQTPKHLITATGQRVTLRCSPRSGDLSVYWYQQSLDQGLQFLIQYYNGEERAKGNILERFSAQQFPDLHSELNLSSLELGDSALYFCASSVEVSFLTGELFFGEGSRLTVL.

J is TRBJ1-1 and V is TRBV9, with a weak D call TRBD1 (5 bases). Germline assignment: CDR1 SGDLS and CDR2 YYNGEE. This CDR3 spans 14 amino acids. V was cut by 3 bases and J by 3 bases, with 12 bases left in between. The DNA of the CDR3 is TGTGCCAGCAGCGCTCAAGGGGACCACACTGAAGCTTTCTTT. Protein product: CASSAQGDHTEAFF.